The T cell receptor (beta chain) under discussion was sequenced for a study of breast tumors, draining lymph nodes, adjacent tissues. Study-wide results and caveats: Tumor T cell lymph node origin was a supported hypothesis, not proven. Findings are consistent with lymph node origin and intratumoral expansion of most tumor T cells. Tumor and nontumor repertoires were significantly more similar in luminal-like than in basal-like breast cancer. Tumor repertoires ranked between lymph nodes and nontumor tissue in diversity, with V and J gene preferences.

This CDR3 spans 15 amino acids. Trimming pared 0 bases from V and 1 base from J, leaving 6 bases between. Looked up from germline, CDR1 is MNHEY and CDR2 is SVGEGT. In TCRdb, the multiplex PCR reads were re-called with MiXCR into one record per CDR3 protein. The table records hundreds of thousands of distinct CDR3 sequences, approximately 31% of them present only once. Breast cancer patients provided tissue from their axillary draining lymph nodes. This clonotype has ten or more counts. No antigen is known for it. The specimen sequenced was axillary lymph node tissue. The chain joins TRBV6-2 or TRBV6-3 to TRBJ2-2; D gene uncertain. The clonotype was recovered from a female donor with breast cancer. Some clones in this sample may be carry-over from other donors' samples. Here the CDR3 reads CASSYSIQNTGELFF. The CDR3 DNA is TGTGCCAGCAGTTACTCGATTCAGAACACCGGGGAGCTGTTTTTT.